A few counts support the clone carrying this TCR beta chain. Its antigen is not identified. This sample was taken from a study of cytomegalovirus exposure and HLA in healthy donors. As for the study in general: The early release's HLA-typed donors yielded approximately 85 million unique TCRs.

Overall study findings and caveats: Several top significant clusters appeared, in a later analysis, to be linked to common viral pathogens. Most subjects' HLA-A and HLA-B alleles were reportedly predicted from TCR beta sequences. One cluster of highly shared sequence variants probably arose as a sequencing artifact.

13 Jbeta primers and 60 Vbeta primers were used for the PCR. TCRdb's table, derived via immunoSEQ multiplex PCR, lists solely in-frame clones and lacks some. Of fewer than 150,000 clones listed, roughly four fifths are singletons. The CDR3 has 16 residues. CDR1 PRHDT and CDR2 FYEKMQ come from the germline V gene (reference sequence). The germline V and J ends were trimmed by 6 bases and 4 bases, with 20 bases remaining between them. The gene calls are TRBV13 and TRBJ2-3; D may be TRBD2 (6 bases). This receptor was taken from a middle-aged man in good health and CMV-seropositive. Sequenced sample: PBMCs. Here the CDR3 reads CASSAWPGVGADTQYF. The CDR3 DNA reads TGTGCCAGCAGTGCTTGGCCGGGAGTTGGCGCAGATACGCAGTATTTT.